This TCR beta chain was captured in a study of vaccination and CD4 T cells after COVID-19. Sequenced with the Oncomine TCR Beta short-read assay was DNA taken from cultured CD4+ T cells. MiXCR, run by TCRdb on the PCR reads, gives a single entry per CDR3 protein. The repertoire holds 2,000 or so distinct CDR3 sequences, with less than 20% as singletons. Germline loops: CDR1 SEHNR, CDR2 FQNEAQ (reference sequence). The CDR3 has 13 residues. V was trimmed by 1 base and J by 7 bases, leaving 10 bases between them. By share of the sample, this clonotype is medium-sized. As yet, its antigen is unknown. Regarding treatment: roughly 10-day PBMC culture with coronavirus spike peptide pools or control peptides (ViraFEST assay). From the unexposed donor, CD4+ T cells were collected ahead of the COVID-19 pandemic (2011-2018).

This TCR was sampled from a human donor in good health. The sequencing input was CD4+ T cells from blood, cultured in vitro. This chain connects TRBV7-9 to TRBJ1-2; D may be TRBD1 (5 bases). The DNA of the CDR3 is TGTGCCAGCAGCTTAGTGCAGGGCGTTGGCTACACCTTC. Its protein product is CASSLVQGVGYTF.